One sample yielded the 29 T cell receptor beta chains listed below, sequenced in a study of blood T cell repertoires in COVID-19. Using immunoSEQ multiplex PCR, the repertoire was profiled, and TCRdb retains in-frame clones only, with some absent. The sample has hundreds of thousands of clones, around 85% seen once. Material for sequencing was peripheral blood. Receptors were obtained from a woman aged 18-29 years with acute or convalescent COVID-19.

The chain is built from TRBV19 and TRBJ1-1, with TRBD1 matching 7 bases. This CDR3 has 13 residues. The junction had 1 base not matched to a gene; V was cut back by 5 bases and J by 1 base. Germline CDR1 and CDR2: LNHDA and SQIVND (reference sequence). The DNA of the CDR3 is TGTGCCAGTAGTTGGGACAGGAACACTGAAGCTTTCTTT. It specifies CASSWDRNTEAFF.

The rearrangement joins TRBV30 to TRBJ1-1; weak D call: TRBD1 (6 bases). Between the trimmed V and J ends, which lost 3 bases and 1 base, there was a span of 9 bases. Germline assignment: CDR1 GTSNPN and CDR2 SVGIG (reference sequence). This CDR3 has 13 amino acids. The CDR3 is CAWRSRGNTEAFF. CDR3 nucleotide sequence: TGTGCCTGGAGGAGCAGGGGGAACACTGAAGCTTTCTTT.

The gene calls are TRBV7-8 and TRBJ2-7, with D perhaps matching TRBD2 (6 bases). CDR1 is SGHVS and CDR2 is FQNEAQ in the germline V gene. This CDR3 has 15 amino acids. Trimming stripped 3 bases from V and 4 bases from J, with 16 bases between. The CDR3 sequence: CASSLRGTDNYEQYF. The DNA of the CDR3 is TGTGCCAGCAGCTTGCGCGGGACCGATAATTACGAGCAGTACTTC. Supplemented by reference TRBV7-8 and TRBJ2-7, the full variable domain reads GAGVSQSPRYKVAKRGQDVALRCDPISGHVSLFWYQQALGQGPEFLTYFQNEAQLDKSGLPSDRFFAERPEGSVSTLKIQRTQQEDSAVYLCASSLRGTDNYEQYFGPGTRLTVT.

The CDR3 here is CASSEMTPRGNQPQHF. The CDR3, as DNA: TGTGCCAGCAGTGAAATGACTCCTCGGGGCAATCAGCCCCAGCATTTT. The V gene is TRBV2, the J gene TRBJ1-5; no clear D. The CDR3 contains 16 residues. V lost 2 bases and J lost 2, with 13 bases in between. Germline CDR1 and CDR2: SNHLY and FYNNEI.

Turning to this clone: Within the sample, other DNA sequences also encode this same CDR3. V usage is TRBV7-2 and J usage is TRBJ1-6; 8 bases are shared with TRBD1. Germline values: CDR1 SGHTA, CDR2 FQGNSA. Unmatched junction bases numbered 6, after V lost 5 bases and J lost 6 bases. The CDR3 runs to 15 residues. CDR3 DNA sequence: TGTGCCAGCAGCCGGACAGGGCCCCCTAATTCACCCCTCCACTTT. This translates into CASSRTGPPNSPLHF. The full variable domain, in which reference TRBV7-2 and TRBJ1-6 provide the parts outside the CDR3, is GAGVSQSPSNKVTEKGKDVELRCDPISGHTALYWYRQSLGQGLEFLIYFQGNSAPDKSGLPSDRFSAERTGGSVSTLTIQRTQQEDSAVYLCASSRTGPPNSPLHFGNGTRLTVT.

In regard to this clone: This same CDR3 is encoded by further DNA sequences in the sample. V gene TRBV5-1 combines with J gene TRBJ1-2; D unclear. Per the germline V gene, CDR1 is SGHRS and CDR2 is YFSETQ. The V gene lost 0 bases and the J gene lost 3 bases, with 6 bases spanning the gap. The CDR3 contains 13 residues. This CDR3 is CASSLGRDYGYTF. For the CDR3, the DNA is TGCGCCAGCAGCTTGGGCCGGGACTATGGCTACACCTTC.

The rearrangement links TRBV24-1 to TRBJ2-1, with 12 bases that match TRBD2. V shed 3 bases and J 0 bases; nucleotides not matched to a gene: 2. Germline lookup yields CDR1 KGHDR and CDR2 SFDVKD. The CDR3 extends over 17 amino acids. The CDR3 nucleotides read TGTGCCACCAGTGATAGGACTAGCGGGATCTCCTACAATGAGCAGTTCTTC. Amino acid sequence: CATSDRTSGISYNEQFF.

CDR3 coding DNA: TGTGCCAGCAGCCAGAGAAAGAACTATGGCTACACCTTC. Translation: CASSQRKNYGYTF. This chain joins TRBV14 and TRBJ1-2; D remains unclear. The V end was cut by 3 bases, the J end by 2 bases, with 7 bases between. In germline, CDR1 is SGHDN, CDR2 FVKESK. CDR3 length equals 13 residues.

The rearrangement joins TRBV7-9 to TRBJ2-7; no definite D call. The CDR3 sequence is 12 residues long. V lost 5 bases, J lost 2 bases, and 7 bases lay in between. Germline assignment: CDR1 SEHNR and CDR2 FQNEAQ (reference sequence). The CDR3 DNA follows: TGTGCCAGCAGCCAAGCCACCTACGAGCAGTACTTC. Protein: CASSQATYEQYF. The whole variable domain, remainder taken from reference TRBV7-9 and TRBJ2-7, is DTGVSQNPRHKITKRGQNVTFRCDPISEHNRLYWYRQTLGQGPEFLTYFQNEAQLEKSRLLSDRFSAERPKGSFSTLEIQRTEQGDSAMYLCASSQATYEQYFGPGTRLTVT.

V and J are TRBV9 and TRBJ2-1; 7 bases are a match to TRBD2. The V and J ends lost 4 bases and 7 bases, in that order; junction bases with no gene match: 17. Germline V gene data show CDR1 as SGDLS and CDR2 as YYNGEE. This CDR3 has 17 amino acids. The CDR3 protein is CASSLRASGAQRNEQFF. The DNA of the CDR3 is TGTGCCAGCAGCCTTCGGGCTAGCGGTGCGCAGAGGAATGAGCAGTTCTTC.

The DNA for the CDR3 is TGTGCCAGCCTTCGGACAGCGACACCAATGAACACTGAAGCTTTCTTT. Protein: CASLRTATPMNTEAFF. The rearrangement links TRBV2 to TRBJ1-1, with D possibly matching TRBD1 (6 bases). Germline assignment: CDR1 SNHLY and CDR2 FYNNEI. The CDR3 is made up of 16 amino acids. With 8 bases removed from V and 0 bases from J, the gap between germline ends came to 19 bases.

J is TRBJ2-6 and V is TRBV5-4, with TRBD1 identical over 10 bases. V was clipped by 5 bases and J by 1 base; unmatched bases: 6. The CDR3 has 17 residues. Germline V lookup: CDR1 SGHNT, CDR2 YYREEE (reference sequence). CDR3 nucleotides: TGTGCCAGCAGTACCCGACAGGGGGCTTCTGGGGCCAACGTCCTGACTTTC. This sequence encodes CASSTRQGASGANVLTF. The entire variable domain, with the rest obtained from reference TRBV5-4 and TRBJ2-6, is as follows: ETGVTQSPTHLIKTRGQQVTLRCSSQSGHNTVSWYQQALGQGPQFIFQYYREEENGRGNFPPRFSGLQFPNYSSELNVNALELDDSALYLCASSTRQGASGANVLTFGAGSRLTVL.

V usage is TRBV2 and J usage is TRBJ2-7, with 9 bases fitting TRBD2. The CDR3 contains 15 residues. Trimming took 3 bases from V and 7 from J; bases not matched to a gene: 10. Germline CDR1 reads SNHLY; CDR2 reads FYNNEI. As DNA, the CDR3 is TGTGCCAGCAGTGACGGGCGGGGGGGTCTTTTGGAGCAGTACTTC. Translation gives CASSDGRGGLLEQYF.

Here the CDR3 reads CASSQQDLSYEQYF. The CDR3 DNA is TGTGCCAGCAGCCAACAGGACTTATCCTACGAGCAGTACTTC. The chain carries TRBV14 and TRBJ2-7; TRBD2 is a possible D gene (5 bases). The CDR3 covers 14 residues. CDR1 is SGHDN and CDR2 is FVKESK in the germline V gene. The V gene lost 2 bases and the J gene lost 1 base, with 9 bases spanning the gap.

On this clone itself: The sample has other DNA sequences that encode this CDR3 too. This chain connects TRBV19 to TRBJ2-3; unclear D gene. Germline V gives CDR1 LNHDA, CDR2 SQIVND (reference sequence). The CDR3 runs 15 residues. Trimming took 1 base from V and 0 from J, leaving 8 bases between them. This CDR3 is CASSIVQRSTDTQYF. The CDR3 region has the DNA TGTGCCAGTAGTATAGTGCAGCGTAGCACAGATACGCAGTATTTT.

This chain uses TRBV27 with TRBJ2-7; possible D gene TRBD2, 6 bases. The germline gives CDR1 MNHEY, CDR2 SMNVEV (reference sequence). The CDR3 extends over 16 amino acids. Trimming shortened V by 6 bases and J by 6 bases, and 24 bases separated the two germline ends. This chain's CDR3 is CASRIKWDSLWAEQYF. CDR3 nucleotide sequence: TGTGCCAGCAGAATTAAATGGGACTCCCTGTGGGCCGAGCAGTACTTC.

The chain joins TRBV30 to TRBJ1-6, with D tentatively TRBD1 (6 bases). This CDR3 region has 13 residues. CDR1 is GTSNPN, CDR2 SVGIG, per germline (reference sequence). The germline V and J ends were trimmed by 4 bases and 10 bases, with 14 bases remaining between them. The CDR3 DNA reads as TGTGCCTGGACAGGGGATAGAACCTCACCCCTCCACTTT. Encoded protein: CAWTGDRTSPLHF.

This chain joins TRBV10-3 and TRBJ2-1; TRBD2 agrees at 7 bases. CDR1 and CDR2 from the germline V gene are ENHRY and SYGVKD. The CDR3 spans 16 residues. V lost 6 bases, J lost 7 bases, and 15 bases stayed unmatched. The CDR3, as DNA: TGTGCCATCAGCAAAACGCTGCGGGAGAGTGGTAATGAGCAGTTCTTC. Protein product: CAISKTLRESGNEQFF.

V usage is TRBV9 and J usage is TRBJ2-2; tentatively, D is TRBD1 (6 bases). Deletions cut 4 bases from V and 0 bases from J, with 10 bases between. Germline assignment: CDR1 SGDLS and CDR2 YYNGEE. The CDR3 consists of 15 residues. The CDR3 DNA reads TGTGCCAGCAGCTCAGGGGCGACGAACACCGGGGAGCTGTTTTTT. It encodes CASSSGATNTGELFF.

The chain recombines TRBV5-1 with TRBJ1-1; TRBD1 matches at 7 bases. The CDR3 is 15 amino acids. Looked up from germline, CDR1 is SGHRS and CDR2 is YFSETQ. J gave up 1 base and V 4 bases, and 7 bases lay outside the gene matches. The CDR3 bases are TGCGCCAGCAGCCAAGGGACAGTGGCGAACACTGAAGCTTTCTTT. Its translation is CASSQGTVANTEAFF.

The CDR3 reads CASSFGTGGDYGYTF. The CDR3 nucleotides are TGTGCCAGCAGCTTCGGGACAGGGGGGGACTATGGCTACACCTTC. The J gene is TRBJ1-2, the V gene TRBV7-9; 11 nucleotides line up with TRBD1. CDR1 and CDR2 (germline): SEHNR, FQNEAQ (reference sequence). The V and J ends lost 3 bases and 3 bases, in that order; junction bases with no gene match: 3. The CDR3 totals 15 residues.

The chain uses TRBV19 and TRBJ1-1; no clear D. The CDR3 totals 13 residues. CDR1 LNHDA and CDR2 SQIVND come from the germline V gene (reference sequence). V lost 3 bases and J lost 3, with 8 bases in between. The CDR3 spells CASSILSDTEAFF. DNA of the CDR3: TGTGCCAGTAGTATCTTGTCGGACACTGAAGCTTTCTTT.

The chain employs TRBV5-8 and TRBJ1-2; D possibly corresponds to TRBD1 (5 bases). Germline V CDR1 and CDR2: SGHTS, YDEGEE. This CDR3 is 11 amino acids long. V lost 4 bases and J lost 8, with 9 bases in between. As DNA, the CDR3 is TGTGCCAGCAGCCCCCCAGGGGGCTACACCTTC. Residues: CASSPPGGYTF.

This chain uses TRBV7-8 with TRBJ2-7, with D possibly matching TRBD2 (6 bases). There are 15 residues in the CDR3. Trimming pared 1 base from V and 1 base from J, leaving 11 bases between. Per the germline V gene, CDR1 is SGHVS and CDR2 is FQNEAQ. CDR3 nucleotide sequence: TGTGCCAGCAGCTTAGAAGGGACTCCGTCCTACGAGCAGTACTTC. This encodes CASSLEGTPSYEQYF.

This chain uses TRBV27 with TRBJ1-5, with 12 bases aligning to TRBD1. With V trimmed by 6 bases and J by 6 bases, 6 bases remained unmatched. There are 15 residues in the CDR3. CDR1 is MNHEY and CDR2 is SMNVEV in the germline V gene (reference sequence). CDR3 sequence (DNA): TGTGCCAGCAGACCGGGACAGGGGGCAAGTCAGCCCCAGCATTTT. Its translation is CASRPGQGASQPQHF.

This chain connects TRBV25-1 to TRBJ1-2, with a possible D match to TRBD1 (6 bases). Per germline, CDR1 MGHDK and CDR2 SYGVNS. V lost 1 base, J lost 8 bases, and 8 bases lay in between. CDR3 length: 12 amino acids. The CDR3 protein is CASSESGDGYTF. CDR3 sequence (DNA): TGTGCCAGCAGTGAATCAGGGGACGGCTACACCTTC.

This chain uses TRBV27 with TRBJ1-6; 9 bases match TRBD1. V lost 4 bases to trimming and J lost 11 bases; unmatched junction nucleotides: 6. Germline V gene lookup returns CDR1 MNHEY and CDR2 SMNVEV (reference sequence). The CDR3 has 14 residues. This CDR3 is CASSSGTGIPPLHF. The CDR3 bases are TGTGCCAGCAGTTCCGGGACAGGGATTCCACCCCTCCACTTT.

The V and J genes are TRBV11-2 and TRBJ2-3, with TRBD2 matching 8 bases. CDR3 length equals 18 residues. Germline V gene lookup returns CDR1 SGHAT and CDR2 FQNNGV. Unmatched junction bases numbered 10, after V lost 0 bases and J lost 2 bases. CDR3 nucleotide sequence: TGTGCCAGCAGCTTAGATCTAAACGAGGGACTAGTCACAGATACGCAGTATTTT. Its protein is CASSLDLNEGLVTDTQYF. Combining the CDR3 with reference TRBV11-2 and TRBJ2-3 gives the whole variable domain EAGVAQSPRYKIIEKRQSVAFWCNPISGHATLYWYQQILGQGPKLLIQFQNNGVVDDSQLPKDRFSAERLKGVDSTLKIQPAKLEDSAVYLCASSLDLNEGLVTDTQYFGPGTRLTVL.

With regard to this clone: The same CDR3 also results from other DNA sequences found in this sample. V usage is TRBV28 and J usage is TRBJ1-2, with D hard to call. V lost 6 bases and J lost 8, with 13 bases in between. Germline V gene lookup returns CDR1 MDHEN and CDR2 SYDVKM. The CDR3 is 12 residues long. CDR3 in DNA: TGTGCCAGCAGCCTCGATAGGAGGGGCTACACCTTC. Protein sequence: CASSLDRRGYTF.